This T cell receptor (beta chain) was identified during a study of naive and memory T cell subsets. Study-level results: Possibly reflecting memory cells re-expressing CD45RA, a few larger clonotypes occurred in naive repertoires, especially CD8.

Both TRBC1 and TRBC2 were covered by a beta constant-region primer of two equimolar oligonucleotides. Four rounds of PCR amplified the ligated cDNA using nested alpha and beta constant-region primers plus SP2. MiXCR, run by TCRdb on the UMI-ligation and nested PCR reads, gives a single entry per CDR3 protein. The top ten hold roughly 0.68% of the sample, which has roughly 140,000 distinct CDR3 sequences, approximately 21% seen once. After CD4 positive bead selection, the CD4-negative fraction gave CD8 T cells. On this clonotype itself: Its antigen is not identified.

This CDR3 is built from 18 residues. Trimming removed 3 bases at V and 7 bases at J, with 27 bases between. Germline values: CDR1 SGHDN, CDR2 FVKESK. The origin of this receptor is a human donor in good health. Sequencing input: naive CD8+ T cells from blood. This chain links TRBV14 with TRBJ1-2; weak D call: TRBD1 (5 bases). The CDR3 region has the DNA TGTGCCAGCAGCCATTCGGGAGTACAGGCTGAACAAGAGGGTGGCTACACCTTC. It specifies CASSHSGVQAEQEGGYTF.